Each of the 7 T cell receptor beta chains below was sequenced from the same sample in a study of T cell repertoires in cytomegalovirus infection. TCRdb ran MiXCR on the reads and lists one entry per CDR3 protein. The data show approximately 130,000 distinct CDR3 sequences, roughly 9% seen once. Sequenced sample: PBMCs. The source of these receptors is a human donor in good health (CMV status not recorded). Some clones in this sample may be carry-over from other donors' samples.

This clonotype came up many times. The rearrangement links TRBV19 to TRBJ2-7, with D perhaps matching TRBD1 (6 bases). V lost 4 bases and J lost 0, with 22 bases in between. Germline V gene sequence: CDR1 LNHDA, CDR2 SQIVND (reference sequence). The CDR3 is made up of 18 amino acids. Here the CDR3 DNA reads TGTGCCAGTAGTACCCTTTCGACAGGAATCTTCTTCTCCTACGAGCAGTACTTC. As protein: CASSTLSTGIFFSYEQYF.

For this clonotype: A clone one base away is much larger, so this may be a read error. This chain uses TRBV7-6 with TRBJ2-2; TRBD1 matches at 7 bases. Germline values: CDR1 SGHVS, CDR2 FNYEAQ. The CDR3 length is 15 residues. CDR3 sequence (DNA): TGTACCAGCAGCACCGACAGGGCGAGGAACGGGGAGCTGTTTTTT. This translates into CTSSTDRARNGELFF.

V and J are TRBV19 and TRBJ1-4, with TRBD1 as a possible D gene (5 bases). CDR1 LNHDA and CDR2 SQIVND come from the germline V gene (reference sequence). Deletions cut 5 bases from V and 0 bases from J, with 10 bases between. The CDR3 is 15 amino acids. In DNA form, the CDR3 reads TGTGCCAGTAGTGGGACCGATACAACTAATGAAAAACTGTTTTTT. Protein sequence: CASSGTDTTNEKLFF.

Ten or more counts support this clonotype. The chain employs TRBV2 and TRBJ2-2; 9 bases are a match to TRBD2. The germline V gene encodes CDR1 SNHLY and CDR2 FYNNEI. The CDR3 has 15 residues. With V trimmed by 3 bases and J by 6 bases, 5 bases remained unmatched. The CDR3, as DNA: TGTGCCAGCAGTGAGGAAGCTAGCGGGGCCGGGGAGCTGTTTTTT. This gives the protein CASSEEASGAGELFF.

The chain links TRBV20-1 to TRBJ2-3; 10 positions match TRBD2. The ends lost 2 bases at V and 6 bases at J; junction bases unmatched: 8. The CDR3 covers 15 residues. Per the germline V gene, CDR1 is DFQATT and CDR2 is SNEGSKA (reference sequence). Written as DNA, the CDR3 is TGCAGTGCTAGAAAGGCTAGCGGGGGAAGCGATACGCAGTATTTT. It yields the protein CSARKASGGSDTQYF.

In its sample, this clonotype was seen many times. The V gene is TRBV7-8, the J gene TRBJ2-7; 11 nucleotides line up with TRBD2. After removal of 10 bases from V and 6 bases from J, the junction contained 8 bases not matched to a gene. The CDR3 has 13 residues. Looked up from germline, CDR1 is SGHVS and CDR2 is FQNEAQ. CDR3 sequence: CATGGSGGGEQYF. The CDR3 region has the DNA TGTGCCACGGGCGGTAGCGGGGGGGGCGAGCAGTACTTC.

The V call is TRBV5-4, the J call TRBJ1-2, with D hard to call. V was pared by 6 bases and J by 10 bases, with 13 bases between. Germline CDR1 is SGHNT and CDR2 is YYREEE (reference sequence). The CDR3 runs 11 residues. In DNA form, the CDR3 reads TGTGCCAGCACCCGGGTCGGTACCTACACCTTC. Amino acid sequence: CASTRVGTYTF.